The 3 T cell receptor beta chains in this list originate from one sample, sequenced in a study of T cell responses to AZD1222 COVID-19 vaccine. Measured with immunoSEQ multiplex PCR; TCRdb has only the in-frame clones, and not every one. Here the sample spans around 94,000 clones, approximately 91% being singletons. Sequenced material: peripheral blood, taken on day 0 of AZD1222 vaccination. Every receptor here comes from an adult in good health.

J is TRBJ2-7 and V is TRBV7-6, with TRBD2 identical over 7 bases. The germline V gene encodes CDR1 SGHVS and CDR2 FNYEAQ. Germline trimming cut 6 bases from V and 4 bases from J; bases unmatched to any gene: 15. The CDR3 has 16 amino acids. The CDR3 loop is CASSFTGGASGYEQYF. The CDR3 DNA sequence: TGTGCCAGCAGTTTCACGGGGGGTGCCTCGGGGTACGAGCAGTACTTC.

The rearrangement joins TRBV24-1 to TRBJ2-3; no clear D gene. CDR1 and CDR2 (germline): KGHDR, SFDVKD. V shed 4 bases and J shed 2 bases, with 3 bases lying between them. The CDR3 covers 12 residues. Here the CDR3 reads CATSDPTDTQYF. For the CDR3, the DNA is TGTGCCACCAGTGACCCCACAGATACGCAGTATTTT.

The chain employs TRBV19 and TRBJ2-1; TRBD2 matches at 11 bases. From germline, CDR1 is LNHDA and CDR2 SQIVND (reference sequence). This CDR3 comprises 15 residues. The V and J ends lost 4 bases and 5 bases, in that order; junction bases with no gene match: 4. The CDR3 reads CASSRGLAGNNEQFF. The DNA for the CDR3 is TGTGCCAGTAGTAGAGGACTAGCGGGTAACAATGAGCAGTTCTTC.